A selection of T cell receptor beta chains follows, all from one sample in a study of shared clonotypes between healthy human individuals. TCRdb's table, derived via immunoSEQ multiplex PCR, lists solely in-frame clones and lacks some. The sample lists a few million clones, 85% to 95% occurring once. The source material was naive CD4+ T cells from PBMCs. All receptors derive from a man between 18 and 29 years old in good health. Some clones in this sample may be carry-over from other donors' samples. The CDR3 runs from the conserved cysteine through the conserved F or W. Fields, in order: D gene, V gene, J gene, clone size, CDR3 protein, CDR3 DNA. The D gene is left open where the match is weak. Only some rows state a clone size, as once, few, many or a class for expanded clones.

-	TRBV5-1	TRBJ2-7	-	CASSLAGGREYEQYF	TGCGCCAGCAGCTTGGCTGGGGGGCGCGAATACGAGCAGTACTTC
TRBD1	TRBV7-3	TRBJ2-3	once	CASSLSGRQGHTDTQYF	TGTGCCAGCAGCTTAAGTGGCAGACAGGGACACACAGATACGCAGTATTTT
-	TRBV30	TRBJ2-3	-	CAWSVLGSTDTQYF	TGTGCCTGGAGTGTACTGGGCAGCACAGATACGCAGTATTTT
-	TRBV28	TRBJ2-5	-	CATTARGPETQYF	TGTGCCACCACGGCGAGGGGTCCAGAGACCCAGTACTTC
-	TRBV9	TRBJ2-1	-	CASSVSSGPYNEQFF	TGTGCCAGCAGCGTGAGTAGCGGCCCATACAATGAGCAGTTCTTC
TRBD1	TRBV29-1	TRBJ1-2	-	CSVVGWGQVGGYTF	TGCAGCGTTGTTGGTTGGGGACAGGTAGGGGGCTACACCTTC
TRBD1	TRBV7-9	TRBJ1-5	-	CASSLGTGHGLGNQPQHF	TGTGCCAGCAGCTTAGGGACAGGGCATGGTTTGGGCAATCAGCCCCAGCATTTT
TRBD2	TRBV6-5	TRBJ2-5	-	CASSAGGSRKTQYF	TGTGCCAGCAGCGCCGGGGGGAGTCGAAAGACCCAGTACTTC
-	TRBV13	TRBJ1-1	-	CASSLEFPQGSVNTEAFF	TGTGCCAGCAGCTTAGAATTCCCGCAGGGTTCGGTGAACACTGAAGCTTTCTTT
TRBD2	TRBV2	TRBJ2-7	-	CASSDGGASYEQYF	TGTGCCAGCAGTGACGGGGGGGCATCCTACGAGCAGTACTTC
-	TRBV6-1	TRBJ2-7	-	CASSTSWTVNYEQYF	TGTGCCAGCAGTACCTCCTGGACAGTAAATTACGAGCAGTACTTC
TRBD1	TRBV2	TRBJ1-3	-	CASSGGGSTGNTIYF	TGTGCCAGCAGTGGAGGGGGCAGCACTGGAAACACCATATATTTT
-	TRBV11-2	TRBJ2-7	-	CASSLDSRYEQYF	TGTGCCAGCAGCTTAGATTCCCGGTACGAGCAGTACTTC
-	TRBV4-1	TRBJ2-7	-	CASSVQRAGSYEQYF	TGCGCCAGCAGCGTCCAGCGGGCGGGCTCCTACGAGCAGTACTTC
-	TRBV5-5	TRBJ1-1	-	CASSFNIGRGKAFF	TGTGCCAGCAGCTTCAATATAGGCAGAGGAAAAGCTTTCTTT
-	TRBV5-4	TRBJ2-3	-	CASSLAGRPLTDTQYF	TGTGCCAGCAGCTTGGCGGGCAGGCCCCTCACAGATACGCAGTATTTT
TRBD1	TRBV9	TRBJ2-2	once	CASTTGEGITGELFF	TGTGCCAGCACCACAGGGGAAGGGATCACCGGGGAGCTGTTTTTT
-	TRBV5-4	TRBJ2-6	-	CASSLESGANVLTF	TGTGCCAGCAGCTTGGAATCTGGGGCCAACGTCCTGACTTTC
-	TRBV2	TRBJ2-3	-	CASRPGRSTDTQYF	TGTGCCAGCAGACCGGGAAGGAGCACAGATACGCAGTATTTT
-	TRBV28	TRBJ2-7	-	CASTERDLEQYF	TGTGCCAGCACGGAGAGGGACCTTGAGCAGTACTTC
-	TRBV28	TRBJ2-3	-	CASNYRVWGASSTDTQYF	TGTGCCAGCAACTACCGGGTTTGGGGCGCTTCTAGCACAGATACGCAGTATTTT
TRBD1	TRBV18	TRBJ2-2	few	CASSTAQGITGELFF	TGTGCCAGCTCAACTGCACAGGGGATCACCGGGGAGCTGTTTTTT
TRBD2	TRBV6-5	TRBJ2-4	-	CASGTGGRAKNIQYF	TGTGCCAGCGGCACGGGGGGGAGGGCCAAAAACATTCAGTACTTC
-	TRBV6-1	TRBJ1-1	-	CASSLRALGDTEAFF	TGTGCCAGCAGCCTAAGGGCCCTGGGGGACACTGAAGCTTTCTTT
-	TRBV18	TRBJ1-1	few	CASSPTQGDAFF	TGTGCCAGCTCACCTACACAGGGAGACGCTTTCTTT
-	TRBV5-4	TRBJ1-1	-	CASSLGTYEAFF	TGTGCCAGCAGCTTGGGGACATATGAAGCTTTCTTT